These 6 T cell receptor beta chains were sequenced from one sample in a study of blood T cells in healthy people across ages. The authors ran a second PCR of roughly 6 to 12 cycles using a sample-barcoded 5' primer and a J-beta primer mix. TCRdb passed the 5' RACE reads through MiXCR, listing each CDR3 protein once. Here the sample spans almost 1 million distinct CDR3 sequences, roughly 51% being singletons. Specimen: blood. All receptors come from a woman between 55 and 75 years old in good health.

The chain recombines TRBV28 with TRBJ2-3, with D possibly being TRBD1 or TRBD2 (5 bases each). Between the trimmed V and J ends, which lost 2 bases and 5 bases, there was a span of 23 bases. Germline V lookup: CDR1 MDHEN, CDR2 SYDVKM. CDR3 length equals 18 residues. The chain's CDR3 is CASSLNLRDPGARDTQYF. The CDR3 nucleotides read TGTGCCAGCAGTTTAAATCTCCGGGACCCAGGCGCCAGAGATACGCAGTATTTT. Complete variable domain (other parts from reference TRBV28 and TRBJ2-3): DVKVTQSSRYLVKRTGEKVFLECVQDMDHENMFWYRQDPGLGLRLIYFSYDVKMKEKGDIPEGYSVSREKKERFSLILESASTNQTSMYLCASSLNLRDPGARDTQYFGPGTRLTVL.

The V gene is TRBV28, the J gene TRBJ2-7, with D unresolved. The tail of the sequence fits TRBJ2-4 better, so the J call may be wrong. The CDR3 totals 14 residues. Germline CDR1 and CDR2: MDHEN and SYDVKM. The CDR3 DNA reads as TGTGCCAGCAGCTTCTCAATCCGGGCTAACATTCAGTACTTC. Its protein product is CASSFSIRANIQYF.

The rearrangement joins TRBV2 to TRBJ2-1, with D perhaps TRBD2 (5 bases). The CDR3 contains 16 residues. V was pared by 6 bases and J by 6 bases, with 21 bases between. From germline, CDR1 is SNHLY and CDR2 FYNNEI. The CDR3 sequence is CASRRRGVSDRNEQFF. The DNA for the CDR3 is TGTGCCAGCAGACGACGGGGTGTGAGTGATCGCAATGAGCAGTTCTTC.

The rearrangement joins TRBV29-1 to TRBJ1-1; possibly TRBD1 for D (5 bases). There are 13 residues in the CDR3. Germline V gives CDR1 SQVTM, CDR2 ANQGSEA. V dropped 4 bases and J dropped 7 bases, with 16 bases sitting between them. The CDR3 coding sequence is TGCAGCGTTGCTGGGGACGCGGGGAGTGAAGCTTTCTTT. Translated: CSVAGDAGSEAFF.

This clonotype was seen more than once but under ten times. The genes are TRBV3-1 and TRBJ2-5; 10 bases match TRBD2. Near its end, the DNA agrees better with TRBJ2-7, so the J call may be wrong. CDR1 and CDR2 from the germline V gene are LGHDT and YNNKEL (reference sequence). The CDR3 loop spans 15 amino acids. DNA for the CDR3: TGTGCCAGCAGCCTTCCTAGCGGGAGTATCTACGAGCAGTACTTC. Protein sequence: CASSLPSGSIYEQYF.

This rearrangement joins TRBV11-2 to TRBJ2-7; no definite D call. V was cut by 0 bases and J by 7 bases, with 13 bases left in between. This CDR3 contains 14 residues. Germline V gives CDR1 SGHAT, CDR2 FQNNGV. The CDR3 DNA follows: TGTGCCAGCAGCTTAGATAGATGGTTCGGGGAGCAGTACTTC. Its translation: CASSLDRWFGEQYF.